One sample yielded the 11 T cell receptor beta chains listed below, sequenced in a study of shared clonotypes between healthy human individuals. TCRdb's table, derived via immunoSEQ multiplex PCR, lists solely in-frame clones and lacks some. The data show some 2 million clones, approximately 95% seen once. The sequencing input was naive CD4+ T cells sorted from blood. The subset was: CD45RA+ positively selected. The receptor set was obtained from a man aged 18-30 years in good health.

This sequence joins TRBV7-9 and TRBJ2-2, with TRBD2 matching 10 bases. CDR3 length: 18 residues. After removal of 5 bases from V and 4 bases from J, the junction contained 13 bases not matched to a gene. Germline V CDR1 and CDR2: SEHNR, FQNEAQ (reference sequence). In nucleotides, the CDR3 is TGTGCCAGCAGCCCAATGAGGGCTAGCGGGAGATCCACCGGGGAGCTGTTTTTT. Translated: CASSPMRASGRSTGELFF.

The genes are TRBV10-2 and TRBJ2-3; D possibly matches TRBD1 or TRBD2 (5 bases each). Trimming shortened V by 2 bases and J by 7 bases, and 7 bases separated the two germline ends. The CDR3 consists of 12 residues. Per germline, CDR1 WSHSY and CDR2 SAAADI. This CDR3 is CASSEGGYTQYF. In DNA form, the CDR3 reads TGCGCCAGCAGTGAGGGGGGTTATACGCAGTATTTT.

In DNA form, the CDR3 reads TGTGCCACACACTCCGGACGGGAGAATTCACCCCTCCACTTT. Its translation: CATHSGRENSPLHF. This sequence joins TRBV27 and TRBJ1-6; D is unresolved. Per germline, CDR1 MNHEY and CDR2 SMNVEV (reference sequence). The CDR3 extends over 14 amino acids. V gave up 10 bases and J gave up 7 bases, with 17 bases separating them.

The J gene is TRBJ1-1, the V gene TRBV29-1; maybe TRBD1 (5 bases). Germline lookup yields CDR1 SQVTM and CDR2 ANQGSEA. This CDR3 is built from 15 residues. Deletions cut 4 bases from V and 0 bases from J, with 15 bases between. The CDR3 reads CSVVRAGPMNTEAFF. In DNA form, the CDR3 reads TGCAGCGTTGTTCGGGCAGGGCCCATGAACACTGAAGCTTTCTTT. The variable domain in full, with the rest retrieved from reference TRBV29-1 and TRBJ1-1, is SAVISQKPSRDICQRGTSLTIQCQVDSQVTMMFWYRQQPGQSLTLIATANQGSEATYESGFVIDKFPISRPNLTFSTLTVSNMSPEDSSIYLCSVVRAGPMNTEAFFGQGTRLTVV.

CDR3 residues: CAISDRTDEQYF. As DNA, the CDR3 is TGTGCCATCAGTGATCGGACCGACGAGCAGTACTTC. This rearrangement joins TRBV10-3 to TRBJ2-7, with D unresolved. The ends were cut back, 3 bases at V and 5 bases at J, with 8 bases in the middle. The CDR3 totals 12 residues. Germline V CDR1 and CDR2: ENHRY, SYGVKD.

As for this clone: A read error may be the cause here, since a much bigger clone is one base away. Within the sample, other DNA sequences also encode this same CDR3. V and J are TRBV4-3 and TRBJ1-5; D call uncertain. Germline assignment: CDR1 LGHNA and CDR2 YSLEER. CDR3 length: 13 residues. Trimming left V 0 bases short and J 5 bases short, with 5 bases between. As DNA, the CDR3 is TGCGCCAGCAGCCAAGAAAGGTATCAGCCCCAGCATTTT. Translation: CASSQERYQPQHF.

Of note for this clone: Other DNA sequences in this sample translate to the same CDR3. The chain carries TRBV28 and TRBJ2-7; tentative D call: TRBD2 (6 bases). The ends were cut back, 2 bases at V and 4 bases at J, with 6 bases in the middle. Germline lookup yields CDR1 MDHEN and CDR2 SYDVKM. There are 12 residues in the CDR3. DNA of the CDR3: TGTGCCAGCAGTTTAGGGACTTACGAGCAGTACTTC. It specifies CASSLGTYEQYF.

The chain carries TRBV20-1 and TRBJ1-1, with TRBD1 identical over 8 bases. The CDR3 contains 11 residues. From germline, CDR1 is DFQATT and CDR2 SNEGSKA (reference sequence). CDR3 region: CRGQENTEAFF. CDR3 coding DNA: TGCAGGGGACAGGAGAACACTGAAGCTTTCTTT.

In the case of this clone: Other DNA sequences in this specimen translate into the identical CDR3. The chain joins TRBV2 to TRBJ1-3; D is possibly TRBD1 (6 bases). This CDR3 has 14 residues. Germline lookup yields CDR1 SNHLY and CDR2 FYNNEI. Trimming took off 6 bases at V and 0 bases at J, with 9 bases between the two ends. CDR3 sequence: CASRGQISGNTIYF. The CDR3 DNA reads as TGTGCCAGCAGGGGACAAATCTCTGGAAACACCATATATTTT.

The genes are TRBV27 and TRBJ1-1, with a tentative D call TRBD1 (6 bases). CDR1 and CDR2 from the germline V gene are MNHEY and SMNVEV (reference sequence). This CDR3 contains 16 residues. The V and J ends lost 5 bases and 1 base respectively, with 17 bases between them. CDR3 in DNA: TGTGCCAGCAGTCACCGGGACACCAGACCGAACACTGAAGCTTTCTTT. Translating gives CASSHRDTRPNTEAFF.

The genes are TRBV5-1 and TRBJ1-3; no firm D call. V was clipped by 0 bases and J by 3 bases, with 7 bases between them. Germline CDR1 is SGHRS and CDR2 is YFSETQ. This CDR3 is 14 amino acids long. CDR3 DNA sequence: TGCGCCAGCAGCTTGGGGGCAGTTGGAAACACCATATATTTT. This sequence encodes CASSLGAVGNTIYF.